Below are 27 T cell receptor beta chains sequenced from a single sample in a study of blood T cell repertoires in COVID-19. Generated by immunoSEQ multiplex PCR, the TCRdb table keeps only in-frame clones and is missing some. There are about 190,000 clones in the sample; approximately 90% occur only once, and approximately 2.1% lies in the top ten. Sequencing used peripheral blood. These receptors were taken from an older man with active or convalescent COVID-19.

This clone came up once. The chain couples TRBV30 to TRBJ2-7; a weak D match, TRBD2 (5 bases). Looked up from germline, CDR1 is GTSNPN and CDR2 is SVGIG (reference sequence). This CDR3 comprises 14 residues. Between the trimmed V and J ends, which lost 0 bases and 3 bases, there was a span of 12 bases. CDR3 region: CAWSVPGVFYEQYF. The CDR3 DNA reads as TGTGCCTGGAGTGTTCCCGGGGTCTTCTACGAGCAGTACTTC.

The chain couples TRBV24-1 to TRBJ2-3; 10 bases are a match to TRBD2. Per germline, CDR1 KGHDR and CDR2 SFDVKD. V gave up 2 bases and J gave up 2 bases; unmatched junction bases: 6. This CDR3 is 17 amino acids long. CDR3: CATSDSTSGYFTDTQYF. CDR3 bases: TGTGCCACCAGTGATTCGACTAGCGGGTACTTCACAGATACGCAGTATTTT.

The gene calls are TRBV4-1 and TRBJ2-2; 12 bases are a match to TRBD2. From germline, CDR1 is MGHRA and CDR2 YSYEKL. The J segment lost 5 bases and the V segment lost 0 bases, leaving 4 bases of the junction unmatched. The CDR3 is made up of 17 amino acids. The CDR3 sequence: CASSQETSGRPTGELFF. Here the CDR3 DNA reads TGCGCCAGCAGCCAAGAAACTAGCGGGAGGCCGACCGGGGAGCTGTTTTTT.

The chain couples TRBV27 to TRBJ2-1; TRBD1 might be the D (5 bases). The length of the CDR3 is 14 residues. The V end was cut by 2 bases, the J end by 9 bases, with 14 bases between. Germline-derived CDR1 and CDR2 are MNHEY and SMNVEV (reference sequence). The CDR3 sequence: CASSLGLGAGEQFF. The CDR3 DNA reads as TGTGCCAGCAGTTTAGGGCTAGGGGCCGGTGAGCAGTTCTTC.

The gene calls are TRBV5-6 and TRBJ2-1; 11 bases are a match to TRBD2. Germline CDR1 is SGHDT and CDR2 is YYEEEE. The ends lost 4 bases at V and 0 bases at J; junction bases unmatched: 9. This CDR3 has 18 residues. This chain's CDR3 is CASSPTTSGRSSYNEQFF. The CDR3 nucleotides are TGTGCCAGCAGCCCCACCACTAGCGGGAGAAGCTCCTACAATGAGCAGTTCTTC.

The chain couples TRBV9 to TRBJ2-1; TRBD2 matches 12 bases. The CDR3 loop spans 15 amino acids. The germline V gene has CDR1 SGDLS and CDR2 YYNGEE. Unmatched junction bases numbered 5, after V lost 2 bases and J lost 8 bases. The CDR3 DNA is TGTGCCAGCAGCGTGGCTAGCGGGGGGGTTTATGAGCAGTTCTTC. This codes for CASSVASGGVYEQFF.

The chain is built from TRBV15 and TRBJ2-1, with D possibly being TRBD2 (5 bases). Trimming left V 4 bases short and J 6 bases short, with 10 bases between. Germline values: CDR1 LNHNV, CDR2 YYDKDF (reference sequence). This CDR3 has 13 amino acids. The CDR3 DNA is TGTGCCACCAGCATCTCCGAGGGCAATGAGCAGTTCTTC. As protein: CATSISEGNEQFF.

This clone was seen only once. The CDR3 loop is CASSRGFAGADGELFF. The DNA of the CDR3 is TGTGCCAGCAGTCGGGGCTTTGCGGGAGCGGACGGGGAGCTGTTTTTT. The J gene is TRBJ2-2, the V gene TRBV27, with 7 bases aligning to TRBD2. The germline CDR1 and CDR2 sequences are MNHEY and SMNVEV (reference sequence). The CDR3 consists of 16 residues. The trim removed 5 bases at V and 7 bases at J, leaving 13 bases unmatched.

The CDR3 protein is CASSLVPGGGSADTQYF. In DNA, the CDR3 is TGTGCCAGCAGCTTAGTCCCGGGGGGCGGCTCGGCAGATACGCAGTATTTT. The V gene is TRBV7-6, the J gene TRBJ2-3; tentatively, D is TRBD2 (7 bases). The CDR3 sequence is 17 residues long. Looked up from germline, CDR1 is SGHVS and CDR2 is FNYEAQ. V was trimmed by 1 base and J by 4 bases, leaving 18 bases between them.

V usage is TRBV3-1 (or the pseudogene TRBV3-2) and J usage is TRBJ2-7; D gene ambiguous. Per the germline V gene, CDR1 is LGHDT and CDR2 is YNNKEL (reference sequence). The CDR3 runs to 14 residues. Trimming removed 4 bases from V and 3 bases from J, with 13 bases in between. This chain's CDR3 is CASSPGSVNYEQYF. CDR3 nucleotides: TGTGCCAGCAGCCCCGGGTCGGTTAACTACGAGCAGTACTTC.

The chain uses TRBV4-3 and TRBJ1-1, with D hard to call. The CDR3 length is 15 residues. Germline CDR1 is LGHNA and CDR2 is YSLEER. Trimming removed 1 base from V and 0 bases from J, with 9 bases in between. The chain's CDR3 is CASSQVGAMNTEAFF. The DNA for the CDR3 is TGCGCCAGCAGCCAAGTCGGTGCCATGAACACTGAAGCTTTCTTT.

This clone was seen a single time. CDR3 in DNA: TGTGCCAGTAGTATCGCAGGGCCATCACCCCTCCACTTT. This gives the protein CASSIAGPSPLHF. The chain carries TRBV19 and TRBJ1-6, with D possibly TRBD1 on 5 matching bases. The V gene lost 3 bases and the J gene lost 10 bases, with 10 bases spanning the gap. CDR3 size: 13 residues. Germline CDR1 and CDR2: LNHDA and SQIVND (reference sequence).

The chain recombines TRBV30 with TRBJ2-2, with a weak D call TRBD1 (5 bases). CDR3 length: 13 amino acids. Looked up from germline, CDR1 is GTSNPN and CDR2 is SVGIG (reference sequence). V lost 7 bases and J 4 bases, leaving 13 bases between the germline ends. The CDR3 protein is CAFTDRGTGELFF. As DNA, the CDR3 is TGTGCCTTTACCGATAGGGGCACCGGGGAGCTGTTTTTT.

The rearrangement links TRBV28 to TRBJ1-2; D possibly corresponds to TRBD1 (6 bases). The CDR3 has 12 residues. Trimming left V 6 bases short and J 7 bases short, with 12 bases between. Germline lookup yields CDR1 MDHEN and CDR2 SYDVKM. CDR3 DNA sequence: TGTGCCAGCAGGCGGGGGGGCTTTGGCTACACCTTC. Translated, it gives CASRRGGFGYTF.

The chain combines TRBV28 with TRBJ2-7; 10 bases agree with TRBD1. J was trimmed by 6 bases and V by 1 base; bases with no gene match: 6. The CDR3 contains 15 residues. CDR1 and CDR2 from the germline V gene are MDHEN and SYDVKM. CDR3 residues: CASSLSGQGTGEQYF. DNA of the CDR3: TGTGCCAGCAGTTTATCGGGACAGGGGACGGGCGAGCAGTACTTC. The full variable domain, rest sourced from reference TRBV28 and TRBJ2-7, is DVKVTQSSRYLVKRTGEKVFLECVQDMDHENMFWYRQDPGLGLRLIYFSYDVKMKEKGDIPEGYSVSREKKERFSLILESASTNQTSMYLCASSLSGQGTGEQYFGPGTRLTVT.

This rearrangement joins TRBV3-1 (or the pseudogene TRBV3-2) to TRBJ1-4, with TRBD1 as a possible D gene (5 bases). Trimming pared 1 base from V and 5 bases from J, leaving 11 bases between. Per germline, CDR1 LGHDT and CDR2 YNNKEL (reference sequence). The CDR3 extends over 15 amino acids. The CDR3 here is CASSQALGRNEKLFF. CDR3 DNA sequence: TGTGCCAGCAGCCAAGCTTTGGGGCGGAATGAAAAACTGTTTTTT.

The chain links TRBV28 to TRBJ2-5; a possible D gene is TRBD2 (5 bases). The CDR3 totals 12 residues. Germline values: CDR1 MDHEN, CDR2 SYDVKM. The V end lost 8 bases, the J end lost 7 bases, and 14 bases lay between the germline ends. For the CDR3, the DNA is TGTGCCAGCCGGGTGGTTCGGGGGACCCAGTACTTC. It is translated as CASRVVRGTQYF.

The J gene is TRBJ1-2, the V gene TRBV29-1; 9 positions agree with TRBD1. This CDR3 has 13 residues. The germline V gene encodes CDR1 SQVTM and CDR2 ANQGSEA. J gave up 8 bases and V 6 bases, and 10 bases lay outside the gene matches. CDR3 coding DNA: TGCAGCGTCAGGACAGGGGAGGCTGGGGGCTACACCTTC. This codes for CSVRTGEAGGYTF.

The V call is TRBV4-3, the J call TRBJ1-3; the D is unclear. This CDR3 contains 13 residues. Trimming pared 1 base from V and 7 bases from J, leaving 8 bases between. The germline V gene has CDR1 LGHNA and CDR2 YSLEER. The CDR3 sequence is CASSQALGNTIYF. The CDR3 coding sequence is TGCGCCAGCAGCCAAGCGCTCGGGAACACCATATATTTT.

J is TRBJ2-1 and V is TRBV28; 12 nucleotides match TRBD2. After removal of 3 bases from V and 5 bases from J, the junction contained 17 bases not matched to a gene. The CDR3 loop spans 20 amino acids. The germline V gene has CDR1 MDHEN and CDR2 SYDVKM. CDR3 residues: CASSFPKAASGGAKDNEQFF. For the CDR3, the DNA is TGTGCCAGCAGTTTCCCTAAGGCCGCTAGCGGGGGGGCCAAGGACAATGAGCAGTTCTTC.

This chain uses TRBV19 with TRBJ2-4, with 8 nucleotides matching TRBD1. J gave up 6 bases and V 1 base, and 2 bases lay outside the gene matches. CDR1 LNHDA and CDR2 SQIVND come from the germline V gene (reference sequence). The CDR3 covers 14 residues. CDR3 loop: CASSIAGTGNIQYF. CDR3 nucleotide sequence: TGTGCCAGTAGTATAGCCGGGACAGGAAACATTCAGTACTTC. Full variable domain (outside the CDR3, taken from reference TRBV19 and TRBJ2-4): DGGITQSPKYLFRKEGQNVTLSCEQNLNHDAMYWYRQDPGQGLRLIYYSQIVNDFQKGDIAEGYSVSREKKESFPLTVTSAQKNPTAFYLCASSIAGTGNIQYFGAGTRLSVL.

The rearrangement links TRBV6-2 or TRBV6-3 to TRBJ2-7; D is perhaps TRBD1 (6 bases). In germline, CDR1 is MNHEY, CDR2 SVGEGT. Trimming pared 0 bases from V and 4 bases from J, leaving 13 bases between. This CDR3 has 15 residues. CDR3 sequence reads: CASSYSIQGRYEQYF. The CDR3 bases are TGTGCCAGCAGTTACTCGATACAGGGACGATACGAGCAGTACTTC.

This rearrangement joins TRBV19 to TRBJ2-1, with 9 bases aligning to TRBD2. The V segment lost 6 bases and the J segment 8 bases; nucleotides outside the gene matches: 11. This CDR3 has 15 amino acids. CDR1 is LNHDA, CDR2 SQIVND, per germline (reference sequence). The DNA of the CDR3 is TGTGCCAGTAGCGATGGACTAGCGCCATTCGATGAGCAGTTCTTC. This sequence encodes CASSDGLAPFDEQFF.

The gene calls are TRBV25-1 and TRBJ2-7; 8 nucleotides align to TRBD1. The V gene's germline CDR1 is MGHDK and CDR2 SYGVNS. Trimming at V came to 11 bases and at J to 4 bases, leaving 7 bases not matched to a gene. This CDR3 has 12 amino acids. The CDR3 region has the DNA TGTGCCGCGGGTGACAGGGGTTACGAGCAGTACTTC. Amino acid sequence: CAAGDRGYEQYF.

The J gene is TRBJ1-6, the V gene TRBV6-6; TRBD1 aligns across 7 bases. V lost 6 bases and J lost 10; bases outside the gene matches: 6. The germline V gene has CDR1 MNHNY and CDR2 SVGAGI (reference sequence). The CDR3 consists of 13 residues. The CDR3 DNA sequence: TGTGCCAGCAGCTGGGACAGCGAGTCACCCCTCCACTTT. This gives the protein CASSWDSESPLHF.

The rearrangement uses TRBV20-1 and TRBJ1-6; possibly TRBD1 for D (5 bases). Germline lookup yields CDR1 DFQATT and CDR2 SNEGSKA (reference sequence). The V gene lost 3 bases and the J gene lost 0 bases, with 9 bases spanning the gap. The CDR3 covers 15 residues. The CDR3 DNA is TGCAGTGCTAGTGGGGCGAGCTCCTATAATTCACCCCTCCACTTT. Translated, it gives CSASGASSYNSPLHF.

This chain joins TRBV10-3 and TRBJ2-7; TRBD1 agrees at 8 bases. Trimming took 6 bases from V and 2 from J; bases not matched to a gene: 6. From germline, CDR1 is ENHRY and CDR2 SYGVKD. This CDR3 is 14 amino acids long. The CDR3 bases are TGTGCCATCAGGGCCAGACAGGGGCCCTACGAGCAGTACTTC. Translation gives CAIRARQGPYEQYF.